One and the same sample provided the 30 T cell receptor beta chains below, sequenced in a study of cytomegalovirus exposure and HLA in healthy donors. PCR used 60 Vbeta primers and 13 Jbeta primers. Sequencing used immunoSEQ multiplex PCR; TCRdb keeps in-frame clones, though not all of them. The data contain 170,000 or so clones, 80% to 85% of them singletons. Input material: PBMCs. All receptors come from a man aged 50-60 years in good health and CMV-seronegative.

This clone has more than one count but fewer than ten. The chain couples TRBV7-2 to TRBJ1-5; D is ambiguous. V dropped 2 bases and J dropped 0 bases, with 8 bases sitting between them. CDR1 is SGHTA, CDR2 FQGNSA, per germline. The CDR3 totals 15 residues. The CDR3 here is CASSLSGYSNQPQHF. The CDR3 nucleotides are TGTGCCAGCAGCTTATCAGGTTATAGCAATCAGCCCCAGCATTTT. The full variable domain, rest sourced from reference TRBV7-2 and TRBJ1-5, is GAGVSQSPSNKVTEKGKDVELRCDPISGHTALYWYRQSLGQGLEFLIYFQGNSAPDKSGLPSDRFSAERTGGSVSTLTIQRTQQEDSAVYLCASSLSGYSNQPQHFGDGTRLSIL.

This clone has a handful of counts. The V and J genes are TRBV29-1 and TRBJ1-1; no clear D gene. CDR1 is SQVTM, CDR2 ANQGSEA, per germline. Deletions cut 7 bases from V and 1 base from J, with 16 bases between. This CDR3 has 14 amino acids. CDR3 residues: CSANQASSNTEAFF. CDR3 in DNA: TGCAGCGCGAATCAAGCGTCGTCGAACACTGAAGCTTTCTTT.

The gene calls are TRBV9 and TRBJ2-5; TRBD1 matches 9 bases. Germline V gene sequence: CDR1 SGDLS, CDR2 YYNGEE. The CDR3 is made up of 19 amino acids. V lost 0 bases, J lost 7 bases, and 19 bases stayed unmatched. The CDR3 is CASSVEGQGYPASTGTQYF. CDR3 bases: TGTGCCAGCAGCGTAGAGGGACAGGGTTACCCAGCGTCCACAGGGACCCAGTACTTC.

V and J are TRBV5-5 and TRBJ1-6; D is unclear. Germline-derived CDR1 and CDR2 are SGHKS and YYEKEE (reference sequence). V shed 1 base and J shed 7 bases, with 18 bases lying between them. There are 17 residues in the CDR3. CDR3 residues: CASSLTGERVDNSPLHF. In DNA, the CDR3 is TGTGCCAGCAGCTTGACCGGGGAAAGGGTTGACAATTCACCCCTCCACTTT. Full variable domain (missing parts from reference TRBV5-5 and TRBJ1-6): DAGVTQSPTHLIKTRGQQVTLRCSPISGHKSVSWYQQVLGQGPQFIFQYYEKEERGRGNFPDRFSARQFPNYSSELNVNALLLGDSALYLCASSLTGERVDNSPLHFGNGTRLTVT.

This clone occurred a few times. The chain recombines TRBV7-9 with TRBJ1-5, with 10 bases lining up with TRBD1. The CDR3 spans 14 residues. V lost 6 bases and J lost 5; bases outside the gene matches: 4. The V gene's germline CDR1 is SEHNR and CDR2 FQNEAQ (reference sequence). CDR3 bases: TGTGCCAGCAGGGCCGGGACAGGGGATCAGCCCCAGCATTTT. It encodes CASRAGTGDQPQHF. The full variable domain, in which reference TRBV7-9 and TRBJ1-5 provide the parts outside the CDR3, is DTGVSQNPRHKITKRGQNVTFRCDPISEHNRLYWYRQTLGQGPEFLTYFQNEAQLEKSRLLSDRFSAERPKGSFSTLEIQRTEQGDSAMYLCASRAGTGDQPQHFGDGTRLSIL.

The CDR3 sequence is CASSVTSGSQNEQFF. CDR3 coding DNA: TGCGCCAGCAGCGTCACTAGCGGGAGTCAGAATGAGCAGTTCTTC. The rearrangement uses TRBV5-1 and TRBJ2-1; 11 positions match TRBD2. The ends lost 4 bases at V and 7 bases at J; junction bases unmatched: 7. In germline, CDR1 is SGHRS, CDR2 YFSETQ. The CDR3 has 15 residues.

The J gene is TRBJ2-2, the V gene TRBV18; D uncertain. This CDR3 has 16 residues. Germline values: CDR1 KGHSH, CDR2 LQKENI. V lost 2 bases and J lost 1, with 11 bases in between. The CDR3 coding sequence is TGTGCCAGCTCACCAGGTCGAGGCAGGAACACCGGGGAGCTGTTTTTT. Translation gives CASSPGRGRNTGELFF.

V usage is TRBV11-3 and J usage is TRBJ2-2; D may be TRBD1 (6 bases). CDR3 size: 14 residues. Germline CDR1 is SGHNT and CDR2 is YENEEA. V lost 4 bases and J 6 bases, leaving 12 bases between the germline ends. This CDR3 is CASSSVQGAGELFF. The CDR3 nucleotides are TGTGCCAGCAGCTCGGTACAGGGTGCCGGGGAGCTGTTTTTT.

About this clone itself: Different DNA sequences within this sample yield the same CDR3. The chain joins TRBV7-3 to TRBJ2-5; D is perhaps TRBD1 (5 bases). Germline loops: CDR1 SGHTA, CDR2 FQGTGA. V lost 0 bases and J lost 2, with 7 bases in between. The CDR3 spans 14 residues. CDR3 bases: TGTGCCAGCAGCTTAACGGGGCTACAAGAGACCCAGTACTTC. The encoded protein is CASSLTGLQETQYF.

The rearrangement joins TRBV7-2 to TRBJ1-5; 8 bases fit TRBD1. This CDR3 is built from 16 residues. Germline CDR1 is SGHTA and CDR2 is FQGNSA. V dropped 4 bases and J dropped 6; count of bases not matched to a gene: 11. For the CDR3, the DNA is TGTGCCAGCAGCTACGAGGACAGGGCTGGAAGTCAGCCCCAGCATTTT. This gives the protein CASSYEDRAGSQPQHF.

This clone was counted only a few times. The chain carries TRBV7-3 and TRBJ1-5; 8 bases are shared with TRBD1. The CDR3 runs 16 residues. The trim removed 11 bases at V and 0 bases at J, leaving 12 bases unmatched. Germline V gene sequence: CDR1 SGHTA, CDR2 FQGTGA. The CDR3 region is CAVAGQGAISNQPQHF. The CDR3 DNA is TGTGCCGTCGCGGGGCAGGGGGCAATTAGCAATCAGCCCCAGCATTTT.

The chain links TRBV4-3 to TRBJ2-7, with a weak D call TRBD2 (5 bases). V shed 0 bases and J shed 6 bases, with 12 bases lying between them. The germline CDR1 and CDR2 sequences are LGHNA and YSLEER. The CDR3 has 14 residues. CDR3 region: CASSQEAAVGEQYF. Here the CDR3 DNA reads TGCGCCAGCAGCCAAGAGGCAGCGGTAGGCGAGCAGTACTTC.

The rearrangement links TRBV4-2 to TRBJ2-5, with D maybe TRBD1 (5 bases). This CDR3 is built from 14 residues. Germline-derived CDR1 and CDR2 are LGHNA and YNFKEQ. V lost 4 bases, J lost 8 bases, and 17 bases lay in between. The CDR3 bases are TGTGCCAGCAGCCCACCCTCCCTGGGGCAAACCCAGTACTTC. Residues: CASSPPSLGQTQYF.

This clone has only a few counts. The J gene is TRBJ1-1, the V gene TRBV6-5; D is ambiguous. V was cut by 0 bases and J by 2 bases, with 10 bases left in between. CDR3 length equals 15 residues. Germline V gene data show CDR1 as MNHEY and CDR2 as SVGAGI. The CDR3: CASSYSYSFNTEAFF. DNA for the CDR3: TGTGCCAGCAGTTACTCGTACAGCTTTAACACTGAAGCTTTCTTT.

The chain has TRBV5-1 and TRBJ2-7, with D hard to call. CDR3 length: 14 amino acids. Trimming left V 0 bases short and J 3 bases short, with 10 bases between. Germline assignment: CDR1 SGHRS and CDR2 YFSETQ. Written as DNA, the CDR3 is TGCGCCAGCAGCTTGGCCAGGTCGGTCTACGAGCAGTACTTC. This codes for CASSLARSVYEQYF.

This chain links TRBV4-2 with TRBJ2-5; 11 bases are a match to TRBD2. The CDR3 covers 16 residues. The germline CDR1 and CDR2 sequences are LGHNA and YNFKEQ. Germline trimming cut 1 base from V and 2 bases from J; bases unmatched to any gene: 3. The CDR3 DNA sequence: TGTGCCAGCAGCCAAGTAGTAGCGGGGGGGCAAGAGACCCAGTACTTC. This codes for CASSQVVAGGQETQYF.

V and J are TRBV2 and TRBJ2-2, with D unclear. CDR1 is SNHLY and CDR2 is FYNNEI in the germline V gene. Trimming took off 6 bases at V and 0 bases at J, with 8 bases between the two ends. This CDR3 is built from 14 residues. CDR3 residues: CASRAESNTGELFF. The CDR3 nucleotides read TGTGCCAGCAGAGCTGAGTCGAACACCGGGGAGCTGTTTTTT.

This chain links TRBV2 with TRBJ1-4; D perhaps matches TRBD1 (6 bases). This CDR3 is built from 16 residues. Germline values: CDR1 SNHLY, CDR2 FYNNEI. Between the trimmed V and J ends, which lost 0 bases and 10 bases, there was a span of 18 bases. CDR3 sequence: CASSEAGRGARGKLFF. The CDR3 DNA follows: TGTGCCAGCAGTGAAGCGGGACGGGGAGCCAGGGGAAAACTGTTTTTT.

The chain joins TRBV11-2 to TRBJ1-2; TRBD1 matches 7 bases. Per germline, CDR1 SGHAT and CDR2 FQNNGV. There are 15 residues in the CDR3. V was pared by 4 bases and J by 5 bases, with 10 bases of the junction left unmatched. The CDR3, as DNA: TGTGCCAGCAGCTCGGGACAGCGAACTTTTTATGGCTACACCTTC. It encodes CASSSGQRTFYGYTF.

Regarding this clone: At the DNA level, this CDR3 is encoded by other sequences in the same sample as well. The genes are TRBV11-3 and TRBJ1-1; D might be TRBD1 (6 bases). The CDR3 runs 13 residues. Germline CDR1 SGHNT, CDR2 YENEEA. V lost 5 bases and J 1 base, leaving 8 bases between the germline ends. The CDR3 DNA sequence: TGTGCCAGCAGCCGACAGGAGAACACTGAAGCTTTCTTT. Translating gives CASSRQENTEAFF.

The CDR3 loop reads CASSWKGDTDTQYF. The CDR3, as DNA: TGTGCCAGCAGCTGGAAGGGGGATACAGATACGCAGTATTTT. V and J are TRBV7-2 and TRBJ2-3, with D perhaps matching TRBD1 (6 bases). The CDR3 covers 14 residues. CDR1 is SGHTA, CDR2 FQGNSA, per germline. Trimming removed 4 bases at V and 3 bases at J, with 11 bases between.

The chain recombines TRBV5-1 with TRBJ2-5; D is possibly TRBD1 (6 bases). The CDR3 extends over 15 amino acids. V lost 0 bases and J lost 2, with 11 bases in between. Per germline, CDR1 SGHRS and CDR2 YFSETQ. CDR3 sequence (DNA): TGCGCCAGCAGCTTGGGGGTGGGGGCACAAGAGACCCAGTACTTC. Encoded protein: CASSLGVGAQETQYF.

This rearrangement joins TRBV19 to TRBJ1-2; 9 bases align to TRBD1. CDR3 length: 11 amino acids. Germline CDR1 reads LNHDA; CDR2 reads SQIVND (reference sequence). V shed 7 bases and J 8 bases; nucleotides not matched to a gene: 2. The CDR3 here is CASTGQGGYTF. CDR3 in DNA: TGTGCCAGTACAGGACAGGGGGGCTACACCTTC. Filled out from reference TRBV19 and TRBJ1-2, the complete variable domain reads DGGITQSPKYLFRKEGQNVTLSCEQNLNHDAMYWYRQDPGQGLRLIYYSQIVNDFQKGDIAEGYSVSREKKESFPLTVTSAQKNPTAFYLCASTGQGGYTFGSGTRLTVV.

The chain recombines TRBV5-1 with TRBJ2-7, with a tentative D call TRBD2 (5 bases). Looked up from germline, CDR1 is SGHRS and CDR2 is YFSETQ. Trimming stripped 0 bases from V and 5 bases from J, with 12 bases between. The CDR3 sequence is 14 residues long. CDR3 protein: CASSLVFSGNEQYF. The DNA for the CDR3 is TGCGCCAGCAGCTTGGTATTTTCGGGAAACGAGCAGTACTTC.

This chain joins TRBV27 and TRBJ1-3; 7 bases are shared with TRBD1. The CDR3 extends over 14 amino acids. With V trimmed by 4 bases and J by 4 bases, 4 bases remained unmatched. Per the germline V gene, CDR1 is MNHEY and CDR2 is SMNVEV (reference sequence). The CDR3 DNA follows: TGTGCCAGCAGTTCACAGGGGATAGGAAACACCATATATTTT. Translated, it gives CASSSQGIGNTIYF.

The chain has TRBV9 and TRBJ2-4; maybe TRBD2 (5 bases). The CDR3 covers 15 residues. The V and J ends lost 2 bases and 0 bases respectively, with 9 bases between them. Germline V gene lookup returns CDR1 SGDLS and CDR2 YYNGEE. CDR3 sequence (DNA): TGTGCCAGCAGCGTCGTAGCGTTAGCCAAAAACATTCAGTACTTC. Amino acid sequence: CASSVVALAKNIQYF.

The chain couples TRBV7-8 to TRBJ1-5, with 10 bases lining up with TRBD1. Germline loops: CDR1 SGHVS, CDR2 FQNEAQ. J was trimmed by 4 bases and V by 5 bases; bases with no gene match: 5. CDR3 size: 15 residues. Here the CDR3 DNA reads TGTGCCAGCAGCCGGGACAGGGGAGTGAATCAGCCCCAGCATTTT. Encoded protein: CASSRDRGVNQPQHF.

The gene calls are TRBV4-1 and TRBJ2-4, with 13 nucleotides matching TRBD2. After removal of 6 bases from V and 8 bases from J, the junction contained 7 bases not matched to a gene. Germline V lookup: CDR1 MGHRA, CDR2 YSYEKL. The CDR3 has 15 residues. The CDR3 DNA reads TGCGCCAGCAGTCCCAGGACTAGCGGGAGTGACATTCAGTACTTC. The encoded protein is CASSPRTSGSDIQYF.

The chain combines TRBV25-1 with TRBJ1-3, with D possibly being TRBD1 (6 bases). Germline CDR1 and CDR2: MGHDK and SYGVNS. The CDR3 is 16 residues long. V was cut by 6 bases and J by 0 bases, with 15 bases left in between. In nucleotides, the CDR3 is TGTGCCAGCAGCAAAGGAACAGGGAGCTCTGGAAACACCATATATTTT. Amino acid sequence: CASSKGTGSSGNTIYF. The whole variable domain, filled in from reference TRBV25-1 and TRBJ1-3, reads EADIYQTPRYLVIGTGKKITLECSQTMGHDKMYWYQQDPGMELHLIHYSYGVNSTEKGDLSSESTVSRIRTEHFPLTLESARPSHTSQYLCASSKGTGSSGNTIYFGEGSWLTVV.

For this clone: A read error may produce the germline difference seen at one junction end. V and J are TRBV19 and TRBJ1-4, with 9 nucleotides matching TRBD1. CDR3 size: 17 residues. Germline-derived CDR1 and CDR2 are LNHDA and SQIVND (reference sequence). This CDR3 reads CASSILGQGITSEKLFF. DNA for the CDR3: TGTGCCAGTAGTATACTCGGACAGGGGATAACTAGTGAAAAACTGTTTTTT.